This TCR beta chain comes out of a study of regulatory T cells in long-lasting Graves disease. There are many counts of this clonotype. Building of the TCR beta libraries involved iRepertoire HTBI primers and Arm-PCR of CDR3 regions. TCRdb itself ran the multiplex PCR reads through MiXCR, one entry per CDR3 protein. The data show approximately 500,000 distinct CDR3 sequences, roughly a fifth seen once. The CDR3 totals 16 residues. The junction had 9 bases not matched to a gene; V was cut back by 2 bases and J by 3 bases. Germline V gene data show CDR1 as SEHNR and CDR2 as FQNEAQ (reference sequence). Time point specified: persistent/refractory GD, antithyroid drugs over 5 years with positive TRAb. Following extraction of RNA from PBMCs, that RNA was used to make the TCR library.

The rearrangement uses TRBV7-9 and TRBJ2-5, with 7 bases matching TRBD1. Sequencing used peripheral blood mononuclear cells (PBMCs), obtained when the disease was refractory, from a patient treated with antithyroid drugs. The source is a female donor with Graves disease. The CDR3 sequence is CASSLPTGTAEETQYF. The CDR3 DNA sequence: TGTGCCAGCAGCTTACCGACCGGGACAGCAGAAGAGACCCAGTACTTC.